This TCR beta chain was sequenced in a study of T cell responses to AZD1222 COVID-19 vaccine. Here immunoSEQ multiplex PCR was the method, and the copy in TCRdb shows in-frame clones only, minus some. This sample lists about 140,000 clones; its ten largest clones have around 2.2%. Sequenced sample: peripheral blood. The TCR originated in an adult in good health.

CDR3 nucleotides: TGCGCCAGCAGCCAAGATATTAGCGGGGGGATATTAATGGATGAGCAGTTCTTC. Residues: CASSQDISGGILMDEQFF. This sequence joins TRBV4-3 and TRBJ2-1; 10 positions agree with TRBD2. This CDR3 has 18 amino acids. In germline, CDR1 is LGHNA, CDR2 YSLEER. V shed 0 bases and J 8 bases; nucleotides not matched to a gene: 13.